This TCR beta chain was sequenced in a study of shared clonotypes between healthy human individuals. The study, taken as a whole, reports: Sample collection involved blood only; tissue repertoires are likely different. Among four donors, around 5% of naive CD4 clonotypes were found in common.

Sorted-subset replicate PCR reactions were performed with approximately 180 ng DNA, corresponding to 30,000 to 35,000 T cell genomes. Only in-frame clones appear in the TCRdb table, and some are missing; sequencing was by immunoSEQ multiplex PCR. The sample carries about 2.3 million clones, around 90% recorded once. Germline-derived CDR1 and CDR2 are LNHDA and SQIVND (reference sequence). The CDR3 is made up of 15 amino acids. The V end was cut by 6 bases, the J end by 4 bases, with 16 bases between. On this clone: Its target is unknown.

The sample consisted of naive CD4+ T cells from PBMCs. Specified subset: CD45RA+ positively selected. This sequence joins TRBV19 and TRBJ1-5; the D gene is possibly TRBD1 (6 bases). The TCR originated in a man between 18 and 29 years old in good health. Some clones in this sample may be carry-over from other donors' samples. In DNA, the CDR3 is TGTGCCAGTAGCGTATCAACAGGGCAAAATCAGCCCCAGCATTTT. This translates into CASSVSTGQNQPQHF. Together with reference TRBV19 and TRBJ1-5, the CDR3 gives the full variable domain: DGGITQSPKYLFRKEGQNVTLSCEQNLNHDAMYWYRQDPGQGLRLIYYSQIVNDFQKGDIAEGYSVSREKKESFPLTVTSAQKNPTAFYLCASSVSTGQNQPQHFGDGTRLSIL.